What follows are 8 T cell receptor beta chains derived from one specimen sequenced in a study of low-dose radiotherapy and immunotherapy resistance in tumors. TRAV- and TRBV-specific primers primed first-strand cDNA, covering alpha and beta chains. Amplification of TCRs used a constant-region primer and V-primer adapter for roughly 22 PCR cycles. TCRdb re-called the reads through MiXCR, storing one row per CDR3 protein. The data show around 14,000 distinct CDR3 sequences, with less than 55% seen just once and 3% to 4% held by the top ten. These receptors were taken from a human donor with advanced metastatic prostate, ovarian, gallbladder or colorectal cancer (not recorded which). This table probably holds off-target reads from a library built for another chain.

This chain links TRBV19 with TRBJ2-3; D call uncertain. V dropped 6 bases and J dropped 7 bases, with 14 bases sitting between them. CDR3 length: 13 residues. Germline CDR1 is LNHDA and CDR2 is SQIVND (reference sequence). The CDR3 is CASSEDAIYTQYF. CDR3 DNA: TGTGCCAGTAGCGAAGATGCAATTTATACGCAGTATTTT. The complete variable domain, with remaining parts taken from reference TRBV19 and TRBJ2-3, reads DGGITQSPKYLFRKEGQNVTLSCEQNLNHDAMYWYRQDPGQGLRLIYYSQIVNDFQKGDIAEGYSVSREKKESFPLTVTSAQKNPTAFYLCASSEDAIYTQYFGPGTRLTVL.

This chain links TRBV7-3 with TRBJ2-2; 9 nucleotides line up with TRBD1. The germline CDR1 and CDR2 sequences are SGHTA and FQGTGA. The CDR3 contains 15 residues. V shed 5 bases and J 4 bases; nucleotides not matched to a gene: 5. The CDR3 coding sequence is TGTGCCAGCAGCCCGGGGACAGGGAGCACCGGGGAGCTGTTTTTT. This translates into CASSPGTGSTGELFF.

V gene TRBV5-1 combines with J gene TRBJ1-2; D not resolved. V was pared by 2 bases and J by 4 bases, with 15 bases between. This CDR3 region has 15 residues. Per germline, CDR1 SGHRS and CDR2 YFSETQ. CDR3 coding DNA: TGCGCCAGCAGCTTAGGCCCCGCGCAAGCCTATGGCTACACCTTC. Its protein product is CASSLGPAQAYGYTF.

J is TRBJ1-2 and V is TRBV7-2, with D uncertain. The CDR3 runs 14 residues. Trimming took off 6 bases at V and 0 bases at J, with 11 bases between the two ends. Germline-derived CDR1 and CDR2 are SGHTA and FQGNSA. The CDR3 sequence: CASRGGRANYGYTF. As DNA, the CDR3 is TGTGCCAGCAGGGGAGGGAGAGCTAACTATGGCTACACCTTC.

This clonotype appeared once. This chain uses TRBV13 with TRBJ2-3; D gene unclear. The CDR3 has 13 residues. The germline gives CDR1 PRHDT, CDR2 FYEKMQ (reference sequence). Trimming removed 6 bases from V and 3 bases from J, with 10 bases in between. In DNA form, the CDR3 reads TGTGCCAGCAGTGATCACGGGACAGATACGCAGTATTTT. Translated: CASSDHGTDTQYF.

V gene TRBV12-3 or TRBV12-4 combines with J gene TRBJ2-2, with D perhaps given as TRBD1 or TRBD2 (6 bases each). The CDR3 has 13 amino acids. Deletions cut 3 bases from V and 9 bases from J, with 11 bases between. Here the CDR3 DNA reads TGTGCCAGCAGTTTGGGGGGCGCGTGGGAGCTGTTTTTT. This translates into CASSLGGAWELFF.

This chain's CDR3 is CASQIGRGADTQYF. CDR3 sequence (DNA): TGTGCCAGCCAAATCGGTCGGGGCGCCGATACGCAGTATTTT. The gene calls are TRBV2 and TRBJ2-3; D may be TRBD1 or TRBD2 (5 bases each). The germline V gene has CDR1 SNHLY and CDR2 FYNNEI. The CDR3 sequence is 14 residues long. V was trimmed by 8 bases and J by 6 bases, leaving 18 bases between them.

This clonotype was detected a few times. V is TRBV7-6 and J is TRBJ2-7; D is ambiguous. The germline V gene encodes CDR1 SGHVS and CDR2 FNYEAQ. The CDR3 is made up of 13 amino acids. The V end was cut by 5 bases, the J end by 3 bases, with 11 bases between. The CDR3 DNA reads TGTGCCAGCAGCCCCGGACCAAACTACGAGCAGTACTTC. Translated: CASSPGPNYEQYF.